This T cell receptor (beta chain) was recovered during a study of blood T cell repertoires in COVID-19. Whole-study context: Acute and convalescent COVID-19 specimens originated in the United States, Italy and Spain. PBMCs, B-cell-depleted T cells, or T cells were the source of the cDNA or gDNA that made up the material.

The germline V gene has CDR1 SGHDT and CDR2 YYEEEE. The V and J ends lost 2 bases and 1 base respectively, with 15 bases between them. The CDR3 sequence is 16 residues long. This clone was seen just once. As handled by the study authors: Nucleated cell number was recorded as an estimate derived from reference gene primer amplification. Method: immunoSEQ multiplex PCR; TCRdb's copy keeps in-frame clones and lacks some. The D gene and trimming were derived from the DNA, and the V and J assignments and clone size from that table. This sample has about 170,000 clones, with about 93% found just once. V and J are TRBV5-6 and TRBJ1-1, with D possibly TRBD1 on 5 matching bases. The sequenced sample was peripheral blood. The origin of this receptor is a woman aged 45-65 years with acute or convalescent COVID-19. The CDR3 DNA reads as TGTGCCAGCAGCTTAGGCCTTAGGGGCTCGAACACTGAAGCTTTCTTT. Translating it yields CASSLGLRGSNTEAFF.